This TCR beta chain was documented in a study of cytomegalovirus exposure and HLA in healthy donors. General study findings and limits: The study recorded 160 or so TCR beta chains that were cytomegalovirus-associated. Subsequent analysis showed first-cohort TCR clusters tending to co-occur in over a hundred validation repertoires. Specificity for CMV antigens was confirmed in vitro for a few of the CMV-associated chains.

This CDR3 has 13 residues. Germline V gives CDR1 MNHEY, CDR2 SMNVEV (reference sequence). The ends were cut back, 6 bases at V and 7 bases at J, with 13 bases in the middle. On this clone: As yet, its antigen is unknown.

These donors were members of the approximately 120-subject validation cohort, a group separate from the approximately 670-subject first cohort. Sequencing used immunoSEQ multiplex PCR; TCRdb keeps in-frame clones, though not all of them. This sample has approximately 100,000 clones, with about 93% found just once. This receptor was taken from a woman aged 25-40 years in good health and CMV-seropositive. The chain uses TRBV27 and TRBJ1-5; D uncertain. The sample comprised PBMCs. In DNA form, the CDR3 reads TGTGCCAGCAGCCACCGATCCGGGCAGCCCCAGCATTTT. The encoded protein is CASSHRSGQPQHF.